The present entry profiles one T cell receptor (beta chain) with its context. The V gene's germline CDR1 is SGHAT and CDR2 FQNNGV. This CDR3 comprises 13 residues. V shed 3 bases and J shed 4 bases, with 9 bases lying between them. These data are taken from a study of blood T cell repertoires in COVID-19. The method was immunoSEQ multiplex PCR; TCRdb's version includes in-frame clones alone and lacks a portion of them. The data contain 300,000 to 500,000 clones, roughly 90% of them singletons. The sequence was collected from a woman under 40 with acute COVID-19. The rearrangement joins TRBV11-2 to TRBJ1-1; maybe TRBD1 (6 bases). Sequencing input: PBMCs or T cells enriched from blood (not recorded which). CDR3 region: CASSLIQGTEAFF. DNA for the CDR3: TGTGCCAGCAGCTTGATACAGGGCACTGAAGCTTTCTTT. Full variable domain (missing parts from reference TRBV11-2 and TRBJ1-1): EAGVAQSPRYKIIEKRQSVAFWCNPISGHATLYWYQQILGQGPKLLIQFQNNGVVDDSQLPKDRFSAERLKGVDSTLKIQPAKLEDSAVYLCASSLIQGTEAFFGQGTRLTVV.